This TCR beta chain is from a study of Tregs in tolerant kidney transplant recipients. Overall study results and limits: This study did not directly address biological reproducibility. Findings come from small patient numbers and require larger validation. Tregs expanded with activated donor B cells seemed most donor-specific.

CD4+CD25+CD127- Tregs, CD4+CD25- non-Tregs, CD4 and CD8 cells were sorted. This table comes from immunoSEQ multiplex PCR, and its TCRdb copy is limited to in-frame clones, with some not included. The table includes 200,000 to 300,000 clones, about 80% detected once. This clone has a single count. Antigen: not known. The sample holds other DNA sequences that translate to the same CDR3. CDR3 length: 15 amino acids. Between the trimmed V and J ends, which lost 1 base and 1 base, there was a span of 8 bases. In germline, CDR1 is SGDLS, CDR2 YYNGEE. The V call is TRBV9, the J call TRBJ2-2; D not resolved. This TCR derives from a human donor in good health. The sample taken for sequencing was CD4+ T cells from blood. The CDR3 region is CASSVLGLNTGELFF. CDR3 nucleotides: TGTGCCAGCAGCGTATTAGGGCTGAACACCGGGGAGCTGTTTTTT.